This T cell receptor beta chain derives from a study of blood T cells in healthy people across ages. This CDR3 contains 16 residues. Germline-derived CDR1 and CDR2 are MNHEY and SVGEGT. Trimming shortened V by 5 bases and J by 1 base, and 15 bases separated the two germline ends. Combining a sample-barcoded 5' primer with a J-beta primer mix, a second PCR ran for roughly 7 to 11 cycles. TCRdb reanalysed the 5' RACE reads using MiXCR and keeps one entry per CDR3 protein. The data hold about 1,000,000 distinct CDR3 sequences, with 40% to 55% observed a single time. This sequence was found in a woman aged 55-69 years in good health. The source material was blood. V is TRBV6-2 or TRBV6-3 and J is TRBJ2-1, with a weak D call TRBD1 (6 bases). As DNA, the CDR3 is TGTGCCAGCAGTGACCAGGGGTTAGTTTCCTACAATGAGCAGTTCTTC. Protein sequence: CASSDQGLVSYNEQFF.